The present entry profiles one TCR beta chain with its context. The antigen is unknown. cDNA came from around 0.54 to 1 ug RNA primed by random hexamers. The authors amplified TCR beta CDR3 across 54 Vbeta and 13 Jbeta using immunoSEQ multiplex PCR. Using its own MiXCR run on the immunoSEQ multiplex PCR reads, TCRdb lists one record per CDR3 protein. The sample shows some 99,000 distinct CDR3 sequences, about 95% of them seen only once. These data come from a study of CD8 T cells in Susac syndrome. Study-wide results and limits: The study conceded that relatively few individuals underwent its TCR sequencing and HLA analysis.

V gave up 3 bases and J gave up 10 bases, with 14 bases separating them. CDR1 and CDR2 (germline): SGDLS, YYNGEE. The CDR3 spans 14 residues. Sequencing targeted TCR beta in blood CD8+ and CD4+ T cells. The CD8+ and CD4+ T cells were isolated magnetically using a negative isolation approach, whereas the TEMRA cells were enriched by FACS. The chain recombines TRBV9 with TRBJ1-6, with a weak D call TRBD1 (6 bases). This sequence originates from a human donor in good health. Sequenced: CD4+ T cells from PBMCs. DNA for the CDR3: TGTGCCAGCAGCGGACGAGTCGGACAGTCACCCCTCCACTTT. Amino acids: CASSGRVGQSPLHF. Complete variable domain (other parts from reference TRBV9 and TRBJ1-6): DSGVTQTPKHLITATGQRVTLRCSPRSGDLSVYWYQQSLDQGLQFLIQYYNGEERAKGNILERFSAQQFPDLHSELNLSSLELGDSALYFCASSGRVGQSPLHFGNGTRLTVT.